A selection of T cell receptor beta chains follows, all from one sample in a study of Ad26.COV2.S vaccination and SARS-CoV-2 variants. The table came from immunoSEQ multiplex PCR; TCRdb's copy has only in-frame clones and leaves some out. Of some 350,000 clones listed, just over 90% were seen once; the top ten hold about 3.9%. The input for sequencing was peripheral blood, taken after recovery from COVID-19. These receptors all come from a human donor who had recovered from COVID-19. The CDR3 runs from the conserved cysteine through the conserved F or W. A D gene is named only where the DNA matches it firmly. The size entry is marked missing in some rows and otherwise reads once, few, many or a size class.

D: -; V: TRBV24-1; J: TRBJ1-1; size: -; CDR3: CATSDSWGHTEAFF; DNA: TGTGCCACCAGTGATTCGTGGGGGCACACTGAAGCTTTCTTT
D: TRBD1; V: TRBV28; J: TRBJ1-2; size: -; CDR3: CASSLGTGGGYTF; DNA: TGTGCCAGCAGTTTAGGGACAGGGGGAGGCTACACCTTC
D: TRBD1; V: TRBV9; J: TRBJ2-5; size: -; CDR3: CASSVGPGQKQETQYF; DNA: TGTGCCAGCAGCGTAGGTCCGGGACAGAAACAAGAGACCCAGTACTTC
D: -; V: TRBV27; J: TRBJ1-5; size: -; CDR3: CASSFGGAGNQPQHF; DNA: TGTGCCAGCAGTTTTGGAGGGGCCGGCAATCAGCCCCAGCATTTT
D: -; V: TRBV5-1; J: TRBJ1-1; size: -; CDR3: CASSPTRNRDGEAFF; DNA: TGCGCCAGCAGCCCCACCCGAAACCGGGACGGTGAAGCTTTCTTT
D: TRBD2; V: TRBV9; J: TRBJ2-1; size: -; CDR3: CASSLPLAGVYNEQFF; DNA: TGTGCCAGCAGCTTGCCCCTAGCGGGGGTCTACAATGAGCAGTTCTTC
D: TRBD2; V: TRBV10-3; J: TRBJ2-5; size: -; CDR3: CAISGTSGAETQYF; DNA: TGTGCCATCAGTGGGACTAGCGGAGCTGAGACCCAGTACTTC
D: -; V: TRBV7-6; J: TRBJ1-5; size: -; CDR3: CASSLMGEKGNQPQHF; DNA: TGTGCCAGCAGCTTGATGGGGGAGAAAGGCAATCAGCCCCAGCATTTT
D: -; V: TRBV2; J: TRBJ2-5; size: -; CDR3: CASSDPTVRIQETQYF; DNA: TGTGCCAGCAGCGACCCGACAGTAAGAATACAAGAGACCCAGTACTTC
D: TRBD2; V: TRBV6-5; J: TRBJ2-3; size: once; CDR3: CASSYLAGARTDTQYF; DNA: TGTGCCAGCAGTTATCTAGCGGGGGCACGCACAGATACGCAGTATTTT
D: -; V: TRBV12-2; J: TRBJ2-5; size: -; CDR3: CASRLALVWFVDETQYF; DNA: TGTGCAAGTCGCTTAGCGTTAGTATGGTTTGTGGATGAGACCCAGTACTTC
D: TRBD1; V: TRBV7-3; J: TRBJ1-4; size: few; CDR3: CASSPGTGDPPEKLFF; DNA: TGTGCCAGCAGCCCCGGGACAGGGGACCCCCCGGAAAAACTGTTTTTT
D: TRBD1; V: TRBV6-5; J: TRBJ1-3; size: -; CDR3: CASGPGQGGNTIYF; DNA: TGTGCCAGCGGGCCCGGACAGGGAGGCAACACCATATATTTT
D: -; V: TRBV9; J: TRBJ1-2; size: -; CDR3: CASGDGRNYGYTF; DNA: TGTGCCAGCGGAGACGGGAGGAACTATGGCTACACCTTC
D: -; V: TRBV19; J: TRBJ1-1; size: -; CDR3: CASSIGPTVWGTEAFF; DNA: TGTGCCAGTAGTATAGGGCCGACAGTATGGGGCACTGAAGCTTTCTTT
D: -; V: TRBV7-9; J: TRBJ1-3; size: -; CDR3: CASSLVPIRSGNTIYF; DNA: TGTGCCAGCAGCTTAGTCCCCATTCGATCTGGAAACACCATATATTTT
D: -; V: TRBV5-1; J: TRBJ1-2; size: -; CDR3: CASSLGQSTNGYTF; DNA: TGCGCCAGCAGCTTGGGGCAGAGCACAAATGGCTACACCTTC
D: -; V: TRBV19; J: TRBJ1-1; size: once; CDR3: CASNVRTEAFF; DNA: TGTGCCAGTAACGTCCGGACTGAAGCTTTCTTT
D: -; V: TRBV27; J: TRBJ2-1; size: -; CDR3: CASSLLQATYNEQFF; DNA: TGTGCCAGCAGTTTGCTACAGGCGACCTACAATGAGCAGTTCTTC
D: -; V: TRBV10-3; J: TRBJ2-2; size: -; CDR3: CAISEGLNTGELFF; DNA: TGTGCCATCAGTGAGGGACTTAACACCGGGGAGCTGTTTTTT
D: TRBD2; V: TRBV19; J: TRBJ2-3; size: -; CDR3: CASSLGGTSTDTQYF; DNA: TGTGCCAGTAGTTTGGGGGGGACTAGCACAGATACGCAGTATTTT
D: -; V: TRBV19; J: TRBJ1-2; size: -; CDR3: CASSIDYRLYGYTF; DNA: TGTGCCAGTAGTATAGATTATCGACTCTATGGCTACACCTTC
D: -; V: TRBV13; J: TRBJ2-5; size: -; CDR3: CASSLGSSKTQYF; DNA: TGTGCCAGCAGCTTAGGGAGTAGCAAGACCCAGTACTTC
D: TRBD1; V: TRBV24-1; J: TRBJ2-5; size: -; CDR3: CATEETGEETQYF; DNA: TGTGCCACGGAAGAGACAGGGGAAGAGACCCAGTACTTC
D: -; V: TRBV27; J: TRBJ2-7; size: -; CDR3: CASSLGFGESSYEQYF; DNA: TGTGCCAGCAGTTTAGGTTTCGGGGAAAGCTCCTACGAGCAGTACTTC
D: -; V: TRBV6-2/TRBV6-3; J: TRBJ2-7; size: -; CDR3: CASSYMGRRGEQYF; DNA: TGTGCCAGCAGTTACATGGGGCGTAGAGGCGAGCAGTACTTC
D: -; V: TRBV9; J: TRBJ2-3; size: -; CDR3: CASSVLGDTQYF; DNA: TGTGCCAGCAGCGTACTTGGGGATACGCAGTATTTT
D: TRBD2; V: TRBV9; J: TRBJ2-1; size: -; CDR3: CASSVASGGLSYNEQFF; DNA: TGTGCCAGCAGCGTCGCTAGCGGGGGGCTCTCCTACAATGAGCAGTTCTTC
D: -; V: TRBV7-2; J: TRBJ1-1; size: -; CDR3: CASSWKGGSGTEAFF; DNA: TGTGCCAGCAGCTGGAAAGGGGGGTCGGGGACTGAAGCTTTCTTT
D: -; V: TRBV7-8; J: TRBJ1-1; size: -; CDR3: CASSPMTSPLGAFF; DNA: TGTGCCAGCAGTCCTATGACATCACCCCTGGGAGCTTTCTTT
D: -; V: TRBV9; J: TRBJ1-2; size: -; CDR3: CASSDVKAGYGYTF; DNA: TGTGCCAGCAGCGACGTTAAAGCAGGCTATGGCTACACCTTC
D: -; V: TRBV6-5; J: TRBJ2-2; size: once; CDR3: CASSYSTAFTGELFF; DNA: TGTGCCAGCAGTTACTCGACAGCCTTCACCGGGGAGCTGTTTTTT
D: -; V: TRBV7-2; J: TRBJ2-1; size: -; CDR3: CASSLEGGPGEQFF; DNA: TGTGCCAGCAGCTTAGAGGGGGGGCCGGGTGAGCAGTTCTTC
D: -; V: TRBV11-2; J: TRBJ1-1; size: -; CDR3: CASSLTDRLNTEAFF; DNA: TGTGCCAGCAGCTTAACTGACAGGTTGAACACTGAAGCTTTCTTT
D: TRBD1; V: TRBV7-9; J: TRBJ1-2; size: -; CDR3: CASTDTGEDYGYTF; DNA: TGTGCCAGCACCGATACAGGGGAGGACTATGGCTACACCTTC
D: TRBD2; V: TRBV7-9; J: TRBJ2-7; size: few; CDR3: CASSWQLAGASYEQYF; DNA: TGTGCCAGCAGCTGGCAGCTAGCGGGGGCCTCCTACGAGCAGTACTTC
D: -; V: TRBV11-2; J: TRBJ1-2; size: -; CDR3: CASSPSSPYYGYTF; DNA: TGTGCCAGCAGCCCAAGTAGCCCGTACTATGGCTACACCTTC
D: TRBD1; V: TRBV27; J: TRBJ2-7; size: -; CDR3: CASRRDRVSYEQYF; DNA: TGTGCCAGCAGAAGGGACAGGGTCTCCTACGAGCAGTACTTC
D: -; V: TRBV4-1; J: TRBJ1-2; size: -; CDR3: CASSQPVRGAGYGYTF; DNA: TGCGCCAGCAGCCAGCCCGTACGGGGGGCTGGGTATGGCTACACCTTC